This T cell receptor beta chain was captured by sequencing in a study of OX40 agonist ivuxolimab in advanced cancers. Germline V gives CDR1 LNHDA, CDR2 SQIVND (reference sequence). The CDR3 is made up of 18 amino acids. Trimming removed 0 bases from V and 8 bases from J; junction bases left unmatched: 9. Clones were read by immunoSEQ multiplex PCR, and TCRdb kept only the in-frame ones, dropping some. The sample yields tens of thousands of clones, around 83% seen once. The starting material was CD4+ or CD8+ T cells sorted from blood, obtained in a trial of the OX40 agonist ivuxolimab. The TCR was taken from an adult with an advanced solid tumor such as melanoma, head and neck, liver or kidney cancer. The chain couples TRBV19 to TRBJ2-1; TRBD2 aligns across 14 bases. The CDR3 region has the DNA TGTGCCAGTAGTATAGATCGGACTAGCGGGGGGATTGGGGATGAGCAGTTCTTC. It yields the protein CASSIDRTSGGIGDEQFF.